This TCR beta chain comes out of a study of blood T cell repertoires in COVID-19. CDR3 length: 17 amino acids. CDR1 is SGHTA and CDR2 is FQGNSA in the germline V gene. Trimming took off 3 bases at V and 7 bases at J, with 22 bases between the two ends. In the source study's methods: Estimation of nucleated cell counts relied on the amplification of reference gene primers. The method was immunoSEQ multiplex PCR; TCRdb's version includes in-frame clones alone and lacks a portion of them. V and J calls and clone size are as listed in that table; D and trimming were resolved from the DNA. The repertoire includes roughly 93,000 clones, 89% of them detected once, and roughly 8.9% sits in the top ten.

V is TRBV7-2 and J is TRBJ1-5; D is uncertain. The sequencing sample was made of peripheral blood. The receptor comes from a man aged 50 to 60 with acute or convalescent COVID-19. The CDR3 region is CASSFPRRTGDGQPQHF. The CDR3 DNA is TGTGCCAGCAGCTTTCCCAGACGGACGGGAGACGGACAGCCCCAGCATTTT.